Listed here is a single TCR beta chain. Extractions gave at least 5 micrograms of total RNA per sample. This sample was included in a study of blood T cells in healthy people across ages. Primed by a sample-barcoded 5' primer and a J-beta primer mix, a second PCR proceeded for 7 to 11 cycles. MiXCR, applied by TCRdb to the 5' RACE reads, yields one record per CDR3 protein. Found here are some 940,000 distinct CDR3 sequences, 25% to 35% of them singletons; the top ten hold about a tenth. Trimming at V came to 5 bases and at J to 5 bases, leaving 5 bases not matched to a gene. CDR1 is DFQATT and CDR2 is SNEGSKA in the germline V gene (reference sequence). The CDR3 runs 13 residues. These same records also appear under a second study, on T cells of mothers and their children.

This chain uses TRBV20-1 with TRBJ2-5; 10 bases map to TRBD1. What was sequenced was blood. The TCR originated in a woman in her thirties or forties in good health. The CDR3 loop is CSADRGQGETQYF. CDR3 nucleotides: TGCAGTGCTGACAGGGGGCAAGGGGAGACCCAGTACTTC.